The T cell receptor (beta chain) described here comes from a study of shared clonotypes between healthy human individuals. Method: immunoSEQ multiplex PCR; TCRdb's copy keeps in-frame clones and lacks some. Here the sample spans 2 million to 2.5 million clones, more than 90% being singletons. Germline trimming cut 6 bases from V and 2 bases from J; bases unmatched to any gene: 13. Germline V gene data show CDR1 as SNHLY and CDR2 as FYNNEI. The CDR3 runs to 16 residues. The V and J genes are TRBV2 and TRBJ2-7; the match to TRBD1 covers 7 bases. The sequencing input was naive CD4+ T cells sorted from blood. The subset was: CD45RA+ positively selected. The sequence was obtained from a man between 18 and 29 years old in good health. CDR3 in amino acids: CASSVPGQSITYEQYF. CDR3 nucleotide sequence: TGTGCCAGCAGCGTACCGGGACAGAGTATCACCTACGAGCAGTACTTC.